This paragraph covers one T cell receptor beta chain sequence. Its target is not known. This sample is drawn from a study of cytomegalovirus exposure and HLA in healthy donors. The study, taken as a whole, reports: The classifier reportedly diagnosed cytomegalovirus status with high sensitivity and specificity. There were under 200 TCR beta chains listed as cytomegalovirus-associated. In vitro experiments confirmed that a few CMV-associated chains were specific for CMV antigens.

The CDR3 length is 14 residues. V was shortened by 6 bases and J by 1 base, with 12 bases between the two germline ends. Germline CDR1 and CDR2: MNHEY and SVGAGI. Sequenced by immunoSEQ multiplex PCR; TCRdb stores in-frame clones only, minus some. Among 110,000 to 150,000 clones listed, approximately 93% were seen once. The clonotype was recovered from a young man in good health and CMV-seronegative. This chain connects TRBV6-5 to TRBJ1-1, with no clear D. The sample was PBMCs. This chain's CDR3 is CASRAGFRNTEAFF. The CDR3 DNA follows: TGTGCCAGCAGGGCAGGTTTCAGGAACACTGAAGCTTTCTTT.